The clone carrying this TCR beta chain was counted once. This entry comes from a study of control samples from healthy donors and cancer patients. Measured with immunoSEQ multiplex PCR; TCRdb has only the in-frame clones, and not every one. In the table there are some 130,000 clones, under 90% of which are singletons. Germline CDR1 SEHNR, CDR2 FQNEAQ (reference sequence). This CDR3 comprises 11 residues. Trimming took 5 bases from V and 3 from J, leaving 5 bases between them. The chain combines TRBV7-9 with TRBJ2-7; D unclear. The receptor was derived from a man in his forties or fifties with head and neck cancer. Specimen: PBMCs. The CDR3 DNA reads TGTGCCAGCAGCCCGGACTACGAGCAGTACTTC. This gives the protein CASSPDYEQYF. The variable domain in full, completed from reference TRBV7-9 and TRBJ2-7, reads DTGVSQNPRHKITKRGQNVTFRCDPISEHNRLYWYRQTLGQGPEFLTYFQNEAQLEKSRLLSDRFSAERPKGSFSTLEIQRTEQGDSAMYLCASSPDYEQYFGPGTRLTVT.